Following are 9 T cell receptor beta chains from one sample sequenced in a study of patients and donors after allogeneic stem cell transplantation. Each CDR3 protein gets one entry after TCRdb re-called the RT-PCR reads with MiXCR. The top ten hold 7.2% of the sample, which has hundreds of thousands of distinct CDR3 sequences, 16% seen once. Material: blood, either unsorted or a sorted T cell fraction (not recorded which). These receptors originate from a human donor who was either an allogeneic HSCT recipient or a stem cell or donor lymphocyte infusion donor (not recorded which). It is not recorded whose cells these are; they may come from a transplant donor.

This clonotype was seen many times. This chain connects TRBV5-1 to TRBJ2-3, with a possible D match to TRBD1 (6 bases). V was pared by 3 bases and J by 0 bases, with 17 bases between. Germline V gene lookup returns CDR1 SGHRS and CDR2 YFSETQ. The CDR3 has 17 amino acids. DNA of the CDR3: TGCGCCAGCAGCTGGGGGCACAGGTCCCCTAGCACAGATACGCAGTATTTT. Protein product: CASSWGHRSPSTDTQYF.

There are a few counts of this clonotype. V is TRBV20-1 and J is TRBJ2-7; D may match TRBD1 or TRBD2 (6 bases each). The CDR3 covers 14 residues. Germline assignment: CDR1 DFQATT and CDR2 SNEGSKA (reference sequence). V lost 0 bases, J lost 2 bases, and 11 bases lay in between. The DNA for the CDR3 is TGCAGTGCTAGAGAAGGGGGGCTTACCTACGAGCAGTACTTC. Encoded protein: CSAREGGLTYEQYF.

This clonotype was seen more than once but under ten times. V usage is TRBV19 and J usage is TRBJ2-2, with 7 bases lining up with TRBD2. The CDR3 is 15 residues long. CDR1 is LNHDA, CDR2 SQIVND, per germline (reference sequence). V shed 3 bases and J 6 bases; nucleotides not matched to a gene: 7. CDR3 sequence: CASSIPRGRSGELFF. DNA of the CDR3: TGTGCCAGTAGTATCCCGCGGGGGAGGTCCGGGGAGCTGTTTTTT.

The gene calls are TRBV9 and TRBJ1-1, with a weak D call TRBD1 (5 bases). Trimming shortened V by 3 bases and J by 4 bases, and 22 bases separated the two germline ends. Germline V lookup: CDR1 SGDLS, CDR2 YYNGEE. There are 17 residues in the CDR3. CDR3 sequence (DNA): TGTGCCAGCAGCGGTCAACTTGGGGCAGGGAGGGCCACTGAAGCTTTCTTT. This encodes CASSGQLGAGRATEAFF.

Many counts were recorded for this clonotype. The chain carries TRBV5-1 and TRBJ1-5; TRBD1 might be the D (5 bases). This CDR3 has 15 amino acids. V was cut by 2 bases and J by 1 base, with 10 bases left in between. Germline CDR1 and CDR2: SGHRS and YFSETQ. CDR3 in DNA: TGCGCCAGCAGCTTAAGGGGTGAAAGCAATCAGCCCCAGCATTTT. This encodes CASSLRGESNQPQHF.

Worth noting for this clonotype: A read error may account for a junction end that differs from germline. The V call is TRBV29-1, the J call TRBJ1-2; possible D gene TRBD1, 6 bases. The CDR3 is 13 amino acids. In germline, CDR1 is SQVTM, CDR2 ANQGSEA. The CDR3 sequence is CSALTGSKYGYTF. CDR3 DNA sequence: TGCAGCGCCCTGACAGGTTCTAAGTATGGCTACACCTTC. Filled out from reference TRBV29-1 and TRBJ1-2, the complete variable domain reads SAVISQKPSRDICQRGTSLTIQCQVDSQVTMMFWYRQQPGQSLTLIATANQGSEATYESGFVIDKFPISRPNLTFSTLTVSNMSPEDSSIYLCSALTGSKYGYTFGSGTRLTVV.

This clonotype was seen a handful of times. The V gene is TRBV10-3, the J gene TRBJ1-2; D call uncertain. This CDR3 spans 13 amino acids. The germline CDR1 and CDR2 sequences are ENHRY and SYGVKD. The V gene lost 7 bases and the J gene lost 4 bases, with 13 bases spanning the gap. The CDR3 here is CAIKGIRGYGYTF. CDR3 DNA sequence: TGTGCCATCAAAGGGATTCGGGGCTATGGCTACACCTTC.

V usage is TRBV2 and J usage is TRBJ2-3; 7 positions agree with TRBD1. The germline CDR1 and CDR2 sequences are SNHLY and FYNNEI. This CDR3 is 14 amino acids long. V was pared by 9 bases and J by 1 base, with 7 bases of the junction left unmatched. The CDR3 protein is CASRQGGRTDTQYF. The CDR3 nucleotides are TGTGCCAGTAGACAGGGTGGTCGCACAGATACGCAGTATTTT.

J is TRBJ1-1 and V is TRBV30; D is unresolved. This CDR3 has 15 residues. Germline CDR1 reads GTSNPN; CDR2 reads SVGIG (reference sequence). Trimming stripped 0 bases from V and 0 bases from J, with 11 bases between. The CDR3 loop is CAWSVLGAMNTEAFF. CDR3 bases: TGTGCCTGGAGTGTCCTGGGCGCGATGAACACTGAAGCTTTCTTT.